This TCR beta chain was sequenced during a study of human T cells and chemical hapten exposure. About the research overall: The upper back received 0.01% DPC by patch testing, with results read at 6 days. The study enrolled mostly female patients with alopecia areata, totalis or universalis. From small differences in pooled library volume came most of the variation in per-sample TCR yields.

The sample holds many counts of this clonotype. TCRdb reanalysed the RACE reads using MiXCR and keeps one entry per CDR3 protein. The sample includes 40,000 to 45,000 distinct CDR3 sequences, just under 9% of them seen just once. As for time point: patch test 2, 6 weeks after DPC sensitization. Treatment in this sample: therapeutic diphenylcyclopropenone sensitization with weekly scalp DPC. Unfractionated whole blood yielded total RNA. The CDR3 loop spans 14 amino acids. The germline CDR1 and CDR2 sequences are SGHRS and YFSETQ. V gave up 3 bases and J gave up 4 bases, with 13 bases separating them. This chain connects TRBV5-1 to TRBJ1-1; maybe TRBD1 (5 bases). This material consisted of whole blood, taken in connection with sensitization to the hapten diphenylcyclopropenone (DPC). The receptor was derived from a woman between 40 and 55 years old with alopecia areata. Some clones in this sample may be carry-over from other donors' samples. Written as DNA, the CDR3 is TGCGCCAGCAGCTCACTGCAGGGTTCCACTGAAGCTTTCTTT. Translated, it gives CASSSLQGSTEAFF. Full variable domain (rest looked up from reference TRBV5-1 and TRBJ1-1): KAGVTQTPRYLIKTRGQQVTLSCSPISGHRSVSWYQQTPGQGLQFLFEYFSETQRNKGNFPGRFSGRQFSNSRSEMNVSTLELGDSALYLCASSSLQGSTEAFFGQGTRLTVV.